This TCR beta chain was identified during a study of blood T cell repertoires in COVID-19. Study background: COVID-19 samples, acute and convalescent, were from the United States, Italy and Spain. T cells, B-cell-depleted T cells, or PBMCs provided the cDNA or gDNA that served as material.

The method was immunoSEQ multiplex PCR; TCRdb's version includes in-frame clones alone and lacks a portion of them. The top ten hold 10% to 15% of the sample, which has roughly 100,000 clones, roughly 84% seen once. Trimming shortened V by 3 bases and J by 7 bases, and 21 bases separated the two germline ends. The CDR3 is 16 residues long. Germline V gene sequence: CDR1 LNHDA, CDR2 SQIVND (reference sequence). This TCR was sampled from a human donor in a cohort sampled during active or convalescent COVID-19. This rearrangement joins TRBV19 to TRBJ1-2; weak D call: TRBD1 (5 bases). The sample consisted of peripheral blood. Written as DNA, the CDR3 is TGTGCCAGTAGTATTCATGGGGCGGGGGTCGAAATTGGCTACACCTTC. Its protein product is CASSIHGAGVEIGYTF.